This is a list of T cell receptor beta chains from one sample in a study of regulatory T cells in long-lasting Graves disease. Each CDR3 protein is one row after TCRdb ran MiXCR on the multiplex PCR reads. The repertoire holds about 540,000 distinct CDR3 sequences, with about 13% as singletons. In addition, the sample was reused for a study of T cells in Graves' hyperthyroidism and ophthalmopathy.

The material was peripheral blood mononuclear cells (PBMCs), obtained at new diagnosis, from a patient treated with antithyroid drugs. These receptors were obtained from a man aged 25 to 40 with Graves disease. CDR3s include the opening cysteine and the closing phenylalanine or tryptophan. A D gene is named only where the DNA matches it firmly. The size entry is marked missing in some rows and otherwise reads once, few, many or a size class.

CDR3,DNA,V,J,size,D
CASSTGWDTDTQYF,TGTGCCAGCAGTACAGGGTGGGACACAGATACGCAGTATTTT,TRBV6-1,TRBJ2-3,many,.
CASSPLAGGWYEQYF,TGTGCCAGTAGTCCGCTAGCGGGAGGGTGGTACGAGCAGTACTTC,TRBV27,TRBJ2-7,many,TRBD2
CASSPLAGGPDEQYF,TGTGCCAGCAGCCCATTAGCGGGAGGGCCCGACGAGCAGTACTTC,TRBV9,TRBJ2-7,many,TRBD2
CSARVGLATWNEQFF,TGCAGTGCTAGGGTGGGACTAGCCACCTGGAATGAGCAGTTCTTC,TRBV20-1,TRBJ2-1,many,TRBD2
CASSQEFYSPLHF,TGTGCCAGCAGCCAAGAATTTTATTCACCCCTCCACTTT,TRBV14,TRBJ1-6,.,.
CASSFSPSYGYTF,TGTGCCAGCAGCTTTTCACCGAGCTATGGCTACACCTTC,TRBV11-2,TRBJ1-2,many,.
CASSLGDRGRLEKLFF,TGTGCCAGCAGTTTAGGGGACAGGGGGCGCCTTGAAAAACTGTTTTTT,TRBV12-3/TRBV12-4,TRBJ1-4,many,TRBD1
CASSRPGEREQYF,TGTGCCAGCAGCCGACCGGGGGAACGGGAGCAGTACTTC,TRBV7-9,TRBJ2-7,many,.
CSARLSGSSGELFF,TGCAGTGCTAGGTTAAGCGGGAGTTCCGGGGAGCTGTTTTTT,TRBV20-1,TRBJ2-2,few,TRBD2
CASSSISSGNTIYF,TGTGCCAGCAGTAGCATCTCCTCTGGAAACACCATATATTTT,TRBV27,TRBJ1-3,many,.
CASRGGGSGSTDTQYF,TGCGCCAGCAGGGGAGGGGGAAGCGGTAGCACAGATACGCAGTATTTT,TRBV10-2,TRBJ2-3,many,.
CASSRVAGGNNEQFF,TGCGCCAGCAGCCGAGTAGCGGGAGGTAACAATGAGCAGTTCTTC,TRBV5-1,TRBJ2-1,.,TRBD2
CASSLNQQETQYF,TGCGCCAGCAGCTTGAACCAGCAAGAGACCCAGTACTTC,TRBV5-1,TRBJ2-5,many,.
CSARDIDNQPQHF,TGCAGTGCCCGAGACATTGACAATCAGCCCCAGCATTTT,TRBV20-1,TRBJ1-5,many,.
CSARDRQGAQPQHF,TGCAGTGCTAGAGACAGACAGGGGGCTCAGCCCCAGCATTTT,TRBV20-1,TRBJ1-5,few,TRBD1
CASSLGGGDEQFF,TGTGCCAGCAGCTTAGGAGGGGGTGATGAGCAGTTCTTC,TRBV7-2,TRBJ2-1,many,.
CASSSSGTGGNTEAFF,TGTGCCAGCAGTTCGTCCGGGACAGGAGGGAACACTGAAGCTTTCTTT,TRBV6-5,TRBJ1-1,many,TRBD1
CSALRTGWAYEQYF,TGCAGTGCTTTGCGGACAGGGTGGGCCTACGAGCAGTACTTC,TRBV20-1,TRBJ2-7,.,TRBD1
CASSSLKGHYEQYF,TGCGCCAGCAGCAGCCTCAAGGGGCACTACGAGCAGTACTTC,TRBV5-1,TRBJ2-7,.,.
CASSQSGSYNEQFF,TGTGCCAGCAGTCAATCAGGCAGCTACAATGAGCAGTTCTTC,TRBV12-3/TRBV12-4,TRBJ2-1,many,.
CASSFRTSQSTGELFF,TGTGCCAGCAGTTTCCGGACTAGTCAGAGCACCGGGGAGCTGTTTTTT,TRBV27,TRBJ2-2,.,TRBD2
CASSPSSQGGNEQFF,TGTGCCAGCAGCCCAAGTAGCCAGGGGGGAAATGAGCAGTTCTTC,TRBV7-6,TRBJ2-1,many,.
CATSDPALAGGYEQYF,TGTGCCACCAGTGATCCCGCCCTAGCGGGAGGTTACGAGCAGTACTTC,TRBV24-1,TRBJ2-7,many,TRBD2
CASSYGLAGGSSYEQYF,TGTGCCAGCAGTTACGGGCTAGCGGGAGGAAGCTCCTACGAGCAGTACTTC,TRBV6-5,TRBJ2-7,.,TRBD2
CASSLKSPGQGGTGELFF,TGTGCCAGCAGTTTAAAGAGTCCGGGACAGGGAGGGACCGGGGAGCTGTTTTTT,TRBV27,TRBJ2-2,many,TRBD1
CASSVAASGRHEQYF,TGTGCCAGCAGCGTAGCGGCTAGCGGGAGGCACGAGCAGTACTTC,TRBV9,TRBJ2-7,few,TRBD2
CASSGTRGGGEQFF,TGTGCCAGCAGTGGGACTAGGGGGGGGGGTGAGCAGTTCTTC,TRBV12-3/TRBV12-4,TRBJ2-1,many,TRBD2
CASSESGKADTQYF,TGTGCCAGCAGTGAGAGCGGGAAGGCAGATACGCAGTATTTT,TRBV6-1,TRBJ2-3,few,TRBD2
CASSPDIPTNEKLFF,TGCGCCAGCAGCCCCGACATTCCAACTAATGAAAAACTGTTTTTT,TRBV5-1,TRBJ1-4,many,.
CASGPLAGASGANVLTF,TGTGCTAGTGGGCCATTAGCGGGGGCGTCTGGGGCCAACGTCCTGACTTTC,TRBV12-5,TRBJ2-6,few,TRBD2
CASRAAGIQETQYF,TGTGCCAGCAGAGCGGCGGGGATTCAAGAGACCCAGTACTTC,TRBV27,TRBJ2-5,many,.
CATSGSGTGNNQPQHF,TGTGCCACCAGTGGATCCGGGACAGGCAACAATCAGCCCCAGCATTTT,TRBV24-1,TRBJ1-5,many,TRBD1
CASGLVHGGLAGVQYF,TGTGCTAGTGGTTTGGTACACGGGGGACTAGCGGGAGTTCAGTACTTC,TRBV12-5,TRBJ2-4,many,TRBD2
CASSQETDTDTQYF,TGTGCCAGCAGCCAAGAGACCGACACAGATACGCAGTATTTT,TRBV3-1,TRBJ2-3,many,.
CASRPTDRGDEQFF,TGTGCCAGCAGACCCACCGATAGGGGGGATGAGCAGTTCTTC,TRBV6-1,TRBJ2-1,few,.
CASSQAQREDLSYNEQFF,TGTGCCAGCAGCCAAGCTCAGCGGGAGGACCTCTCCTACAATGAGCAGTTCTTC,TRBV3-1,TRBJ2-1,.,TRBD2
CASSLLLRTSGFQETQYF,TGTGCCAGCAGTTTGCTCCTGAGGACTAGCGGCTTCCAAGAGACCCAGTACTTC,TRBV12-3/TRBV12-4,TRBJ2-5,many,TRBD2
CASSYSRRNTEAFF,TGTGCCAGCAGTTACTCAAGACGGAACACTGAAGCTTTCTTT,TRBV6-2/TRBV6-3,TRBJ1-1,many,.
CAWSVPTSGSRETQYF,TGTGCCTGGAGTGTACCCACTAGCGGGAGTCGAGAGACCCAGTACTTC,TRBV30,TRBJ2-5,.,TRBD2
CASSYPPTGGNNEQFF,TGTGCCAGCAGTTACCCGCCCACAGGGGGTAACAATGAGCAGTTCTTC,TRBV6-9,TRBJ2-1,few,TRBD1
CSARDHRLAGSSYNEQFF,TGCAGTGCTAGAGATCACAGACTAGCGGGTAGCTCCTACAATGAGCAGTTCTTC,TRBV20-1,TRBJ2-1,.,TRBD2
CASSVARVGDNLNTEAFF,TGTGCCAGCAGCGTAGCCCGTGTGGGAGACAACCTGAACACTGAAGCTTTCTTT,TRBV9,TRBJ1-1,few,.
CASSQGGGNYEQYF,TGTGCCAGCAGCCAAGGTGGGGGGAACTACGAGCAGTACTTC,TRBV4-2,TRBJ2-7,few,.
CASSWGSEGAIGELFF,TGTGCCAGCAGCTGGGGTTCGGAGGGAGCAATCGGGGAGCTGTTTTTT,TRBV5-6,TRBJ2-2,.,.
CASSPSLAGVGEQYF,TGTGCCAGCTCACCAAGTCTAGCGGGAGTTGGGGAGCAGTACTTC,TRBV18,TRBJ2-7,few,TRBD2
CASSYVTTLNTEAFF,TGTGCCAGCAGCTACGTGACAACTTTGAACACTGAAGCTTTCTTT,TRBV7-9,TRBJ1-1,many,.
CSARDLLPRNEQYF,TGCAGTGCTAGAGATCTCCTACCTCGGAACGAGCAGTACTTC,TRBV20-1,TRBJ2-7,many,.
CASSEWGVNEQFF,TGTGCCAGCAGTGAGTGGGGGGTCAATGAGCAGTTCTTC,TRBV25-1,TRBJ2-1,.,.
CASSLGSEGRWDQPQHF,TGTGCCAGCAGTTTAGGCAGCGAGGGAAGATGGGATCAGCCCCAGCATTTT,TRBV12-3/TRBV12-4,TRBJ1-5,many,.
CASSFLMGSDEQFF,TGTGCCAGCAGCTTCCTAATGGGGAGCGATGAGCAGTTCTTC,TRBV7-9,TRBJ2-1,many,.
CASSSRGLYGYTF,TGCGCCAGCAGCTCGAGGGGACTCTATGGCTACACCTTC,TRBV5-1,TRBJ1-2,many,.
CASSLDRVASGSNEQFF,TGTGCCAGCAGCTTAGACCGGGTGGCTAGCGGGAGCAATGAGCAGTTCTTC,TRBV7-2,TRBJ2-1,many,TRBD2
CASSPRGAAFF,TGTGCCAGCAGCCCCCGTGGGGCCGCTTTCTTT,TRBV7-9,TRBJ1-1,few,.
CASSLRTAGTEAFF,TGTGCCAGCAGCCTCCGGACGGCCGGTACTGAAGCTTTCTTT,TRBV3-1,TRBJ1-1,few,.
CSAREGGLAASYEQYF,TGCAGTGCTAGAGAAGGGGGACTAGCGGCGTCCTACGAGCAGTACTTC,TRBV20-1,TRBJ2-7,.,TRBD2